The next 23 T cell receptor beta chains were all read from a single sample in a study of post-analysis software for immune sequencing data. Study-level results: TRBV segments more frequent in patients than in controls numbered roughly 5 and included TRBV5-6, TRBV5-1 and TRBV20-1.

Researchers reported that TCR beta cDNA libraries carried unique molecular identifiers. TCRdb reprocessed the PCR reads via MiXCR and lists one record per CDR3 protein. Of about 170,000 distinct CDR3 sequences in the sample, about 29% are singletons; the top ten hold about 1.4%. These receptors' targets are unknown. The sequenced sample was blood. These receptor sequences come from a girl aged 10 to 17 with multiple sclerosis.

The chain has TRBV24-1 and TRBJ2-5, with a possible D match to TRBD2 (6 bases). The J call could be wrong; TRBJ2-7 is a better fit for the DNA end. The CDR3 is 11 amino acids. Germline lookup yields CDR1 KGHDR and CDR2 SFDVKD. The CDR3 nucleotides are TGTGCCACCAGTGACGGGAGCGAGCAGTACTTC. Translated: CATSDGSEQYF.

V gene TRBV12-3 or TRBV12-4 combines with J gene TRBJ2-3; D gene uncertain. The CDR3 totals 13 residues. V was pared by 7 bases and J by 1 base, with 9 bases between. CDR3 residues: CASTSPGTDTQYF. CDR3 sequence (DNA): TGTGCCAGCACTTCTCCGGGCACAGATACGCAGTATTTT.

This clonotype has just a few counts. The V and J genes are TRBV4-1 and TRBJ1-2; tentative D call: TRBD1 (5 bases). The CDR3 runs to 13 residues. The germline V and J ends were trimmed by 1 base and 7 bases, with 10 bases remaining between them. Per the germline V gene, CDR1 is MGHRA and CDR2 is YSYEKL. The CDR3 protein is CASSQVGVGGYTF. Here the CDR3 DNA reads TGCGCCAGCAGCCAAGTGGGGGTCGGTGGCTACACCTTC.

CDR3 nucleotides: TGCGCCAGCAGCCAAGATCGACAGGGCGCAGATACGCAGTATTTT. Protein product: CASSQDRQGADTQYF. The chain couples TRBV4-3 to TRBJ2-3; 7 bases line up with TRBD1. J gave up 4 bases and V 0 bases, and 4 bases lay outside the gene matches. The CDR3 spans 15 residues. Per germline, CDR1 LGHNA and CDR2 YSLEER.

The sample holds many counts of this clonotype. The J gene is TRBJ2-7, the V gene TRBV4-1, with 8 bases matching TRBD1. The V gene's germline CDR1 is MGHRA and CDR2 YSYEKL. The CDR3 runs to 16 residues. Trimming cost V 4 bases and J 5 bases; bases outside gene matches: 13. The CDR3 nucleotides read TGCGCCAGCAGCCGAGGAAGAAGGGACAGGTATCACGAGCAGTACTTC. As protein: CASSRGRRDRYHEQYF.

In regard to this clonotype: A read error may explain this, as a much larger clone is one base away. The chain employs TRBV20-1 and TRBJ2-3; D could derive from TRBD1 or TRBD2 (5 bases each). The CDR3 runs 14 residues. CDR1 is DFQATT and CDR2 is SNEGSKA in the germline V gene (reference sequence). CDR3 DNA: TGCAGTGCCCTCTCCCCAGCGGACACAGATATGCAGTATTTT. Translated, it gives CSALSPADTDMQYF.

Comments on this clonotype: Germline is not matched at one junction end, which may reflect a read error. CDR3 protein: CSARDDGSPGANVRTF. CDR3 in DNA: TGCAGTGCTAGAGATGACGGGAGTCCTGGGGCCAACGTCCGGACTTTC. V is TRBV20-1 and J is TRBJ2-6; D perhaps matches TRBD2 (6 bases). CDR1 is DFQATT, CDR2 SNEGSKA, per germline (reference sequence). This CDR3 has 16 amino acids.

The table lists this clonotype with many counts. The J gene is TRBJ2-3, the V gene TRBV2; the D gene is possibly TRBD1 (5 bases). The CDR3 length is 15 residues. Germline loops: CDR1 SNHLY, CDR2 FYNNEI. Trimming removed 2 bases from V and 2 bases from J, with 11 bases in between. The CDR3 loop is CASSELQGTTDTQYF. The CDR3 DNA is TGTGCCAGCAGTGAACTTCAGGGTACCACAGATACGCAGTATTTT.

As for this clonotype: At one of its ends the junction is not consistent with the germline gene, which may arise from a read error. This chain connects TRBV4-1 to TRBJ2-1; D remains ambiguous. Per the germline V gene, CDR1 is MGHRA and CDR2 is YSYEKL. The CDR3 totals 16 residues. The CDR3 nucleotides read TGCGCCAGGAGCCAAGTTGGTAGGGAACGCTACAATGAGCAGTTCTTC. It specifies CARSQVGRERYNEQFF.

This clonotype turned up a few times. The CDR3 DNA is TGCAGCGTGAATCGGGAGCTTGGCTACAATGAGCAGTTCTTC. This encodes CSVNRELGYNEQFF. The chain links TRBV29-1 to TRBJ2-1; tentatively, D is TRBD2 (6 bases). The CDR3 has 14 residues. Germline V CDR1 and CDR2: SQVTM, ANQGSEA. The ends were cut back, 6 bases at V and 3 bases at J, with 15 bases in the middle.

As for this clonotype: This may arise from a read error, as a much more abundant clone is one base away. The CDR3 is CASSQDRTTDHGYTF. The DNA for the CDR3 is TGCGCCAGCAGCCAAGATAGAACGACCGACCATGGCTACACCTTC. The rearrangement uses TRBV4-1 and TRBJ1-2, with D uncertain. The CDR3 runs 15 residues. V was cut by 0 bases and J by 6 bases, with 14 bases left in between. Germline V CDR1 and CDR2: MGHRA, YSYEKL.

The chain uses TRBV12-3 or TRBV12-4 and TRBJ1-2, with D possibly TRBD1 on 5 matching bases. Trimming stripped 2 bases from V and 6 bases from J, with 16 bases between. CDR3 length equals 15 residues. The DNA of the CDR3 is TGTGCCAGCAGTTTATTCCCAGGGCCCAAGGATGGCTACACCTTC. Encoded protein: CASSLFPGPKDGYTF.

This clonotype came up many times. The chain has TRBV20-1 and TRBJ2-1; TRBD2 aligns across 12 bases. The CDR3 covers 13 residues. Unmatched junction bases numbered 5, after V lost 6 bases and J lost 8 bases. Germline loops: CDR1 DFQATT, CDR2 SNEGSKA (reference sequence). CDR3 coding DNA: TGCAGTGCCCCCGGGACTAGCGGGTATGAGCAGTTCTTC. Translated, it gives CSAPGTSGYEQFF.

The chain has TRBV7-2 and TRBJ2-7; D perhaps matches TRBD1 (5 bases). V dropped 2 bases and J dropped 5 bases, with 10 bases sitting between them. The CDR3 loop spans 13 amino acids. Germline CDR1 and CDR2: SGHTA and FQGNSA. This CDR3 is CASSLSGLNEQYF. CDR3 DNA sequence: TGTGCCAGCAGCTTATCAGGGCTCAACGAGCAGTACTTC.

At least ten counts were recorded for this clonotype. The J gene is TRBJ2-7, the V gene TRBV21-1. TRBV21-1 has pseudogene status. The CDR3 is 13 residues long. CDR3 protein: CASSWKLTYEQYF. CDR3 DNA sequence: TGTGCCAGCAGCTGGAAACTCACCTACGAGCAGTACTTC.

This clonotype was seen repeatedly, ten times or more. The genes are TRBV7-6 and TRBJ2-3, with TRBD2 matching 8 bases. J lost 0 bases, V lost 6 bases, and 2 bases had no gene match. Germline CDR1 SGHVS, CDR2 FNYEAQ. CDR3 length: 14 amino acids. CDR3 sequence reads: CASSGGRSTDTQYF. CDR3 bases: TGTGCCAGCAGTGGCGGGAGGAGCACAGATACGCAGTATTTT.

The chain has TRBV3-1 and TRBJ2-4; 8 bases fit TRBD2. With V trimmed by 3 bases and J by 1 base, 5 bases remained unmatched. The germline V gene has CDR1 LGHDT and CDR2 YNNKEL (reference sequence). The CDR3 has 16 amino acids. The CDR3 region has the DNA TGTGCCAGCAGCCACGCAGCGGGAGTCGCCAAAAACATTCAGTACTTC. Translating it yields CASSHAAGVAKNIQYF.

The rearrangement links TRBV7-2 to TRBJ1-3; D is possibly TRBD1 (6 bases). CDR1 is SGHTA, CDR2 FQGNSA, per germline. V was pared by 5 bases and J by 0 bases, with 17 bases between. The CDR3 contains 17 residues. The CDR3 region has the DNA TGTGCCAGCAGCCCCCGAGGGGGGACCTCCTCTGGAAACACCATATATTTT. This translates into CASSPRGGTSSGNTIYF.

The rearrangement uses TRBV20-1 and TRBJ2-1; TRBD2 is a possible D gene (7 bases). Germline V lookup: CDR1 DFQATT, CDR2 SNEGSKA (reference sequence). The CDR3 sequence is 14 residues long. V was trimmed by 1 base and J by 6 bases, leaving 13 bases between them. CDR3 coding DNA: TGCAGTGCTAGAGTCGGGGGAGGGGGCAATGAGCAGTTCTTC. Its translation: CSARVGGGGNEQFF.

Details on this clonotype: It may be a read error: a sequence one base away is much more abundant. The chain couples TRBV29-1 to TRBJ2-3; the D is unclear. V was clipped by 6 bases and J by 1 base, with 17 bases between them. The length of the CDR3 is 15 residues. Germline CDR1 SQVTM, CDR2 ANQGSEA. For the CDR3, the DNA is TGCAGCGTCACGGCTGGACCCCCTGGCACAGATACGCAGTATTTT. This translates into CSVTAGPPGTDTQYF.

This clonotype occurred once. The genes are TRBV4-1 and TRBJ2-4; perhaps TRBD1 as D (5 bases). CDR3 length equals 14 residues. The V gene's germline CDR1 is MGHRA and CDR2 YSYEKL. Trimming left V 4 bases short and J 15 bases short, with 22 bases between. The chain's CDR3 is CASSPREYQETLYF. The CDR3 DNA reads as TGCGCCAGCAGCCCCAGGGAATACCAGGAGACCCTGTACTTC.

The rearrangement links TRBV3-1 to TRBJ2-1; 13 bases are shared with TRBD2. The CDR3 runs to 15 residues. Trimming cost V 10 bases and J 7 bases; bases outside gene matches: 10. Per the germline V gene, CDR1 is LGHDT and CDR2 is YNNKEL (reference sequence). CDR3 nucleotides: TGTGCCACAGGGACTAGCGGGGCTCGGGGAAATGAGCAGTTCTTC. Protein product: CATGTSGARGNEQFF.

The chain is built from TRBV5-1 and TRBJ2-3; TRBD2 matches at 10 bases. The CDR3 has 15 amino acids. With V trimmed by 1 base and J by 5 bases, 4 bases remained unmatched. The germline gives CDR1 SGHRS, CDR2 YFSETQ. The DNA of the CDR3 is TGCGCCAGCAGCTTGACAGCGGGAGGGGAAGATACGCAGTATTTT. Residues: CASSLTAGGEDTQYF.